This T cell receptor (beta chain) was observed in a study of T cell repertoires in cytomegalovirus infection. Across the whole study: Public TCR beta signature analysis indicated the presence of both CMV infection and matching HLA type.

This clonotype was counted only a few times. Its specificity is not known. Via MiXCR, TCRdb re-called the reads, giving one row per CDR3 protein. The data show around 300,000 distinct CDR3 sequences, over 7.5% seen once. The CDR3 covers 12 residues. CDR1 is SGHAT, CDR2 FQDESV, per germline (reference sequence). The V end lost 2 bases, the J end lost 9 bases, and 10 bases lay between the germline ends. Study outcomes and limitations: CMV-specific TCR beta clonotypes restricted by HLA-C dominated the ex vivo response. The cumulative frequency of public TCR beta families distinguished individuals who carried CMV together with the relevant HLA.

The sequence came from a human donor in good health (CMV status not recorded). Some clones in this sample may be carry-over from other donors' samples. Sequencing input: PBMCs. This sequence joins TRBV11-1 and TRBJ2-5; weak D call: TRBD2 (5 bases). The CDR3, as DNA: TGTGCCAGCAGCTTACCCAAGGGAGCCCAGTACTTC. It codes for CASSLPKGAQYF.